This T cell receptor (beta chain) was profiled in a study of blood T cell repertoires in COVID-19. Seattle patients were enrolled during active infection and followed longitudinally. V lost 9 bases to trimming and J lost 7 bases; unmatched junction nucleotides: 8. Germline V lookup: CDR1 ENHRY, CDR2 SYGVKD. The CDR3 totals 12 residues. This clone has only one observation. As originally analysed: Reference gene primer amplification yielded estimated nucleated cell counts. Assay used: immunoSEQ multiplex PCR; TCRdb lists only in-frame clones, some missing. V, J and clone size reflect that table, while D and trimming were determined from the DNA. This sample has approximately 350,000 clones; 80% to 90% occur once, and the top ten carry about 7.1%.

This clonotype originated in a woman aged 55 to 70 with COVID-19, enrolled during active disease. The genes are TRBV10-3 and TRBJ2-7, with 8 nucleotides matching TRBD1. The specimen was peripheral blood. The CDR3 protein is CAINRGTEEQYF. DNA of the CDR3: TGTGCCATTAACAGGGGGACCGAGGAGCAGTACTTC.